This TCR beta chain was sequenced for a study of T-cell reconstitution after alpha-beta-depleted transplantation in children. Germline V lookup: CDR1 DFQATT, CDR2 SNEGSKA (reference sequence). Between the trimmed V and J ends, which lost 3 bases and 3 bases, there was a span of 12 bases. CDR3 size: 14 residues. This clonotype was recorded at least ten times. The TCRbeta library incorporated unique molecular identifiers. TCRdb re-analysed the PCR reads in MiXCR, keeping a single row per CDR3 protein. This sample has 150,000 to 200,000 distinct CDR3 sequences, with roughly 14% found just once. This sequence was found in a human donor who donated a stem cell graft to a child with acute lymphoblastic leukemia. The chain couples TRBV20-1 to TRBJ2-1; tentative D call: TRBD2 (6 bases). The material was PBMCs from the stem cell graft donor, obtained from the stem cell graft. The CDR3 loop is CSASLRGIYNEQFF. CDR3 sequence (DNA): TGCAGTGCTAGTTTACGGGGGATCTACAATGAGCAGTTCTTC.